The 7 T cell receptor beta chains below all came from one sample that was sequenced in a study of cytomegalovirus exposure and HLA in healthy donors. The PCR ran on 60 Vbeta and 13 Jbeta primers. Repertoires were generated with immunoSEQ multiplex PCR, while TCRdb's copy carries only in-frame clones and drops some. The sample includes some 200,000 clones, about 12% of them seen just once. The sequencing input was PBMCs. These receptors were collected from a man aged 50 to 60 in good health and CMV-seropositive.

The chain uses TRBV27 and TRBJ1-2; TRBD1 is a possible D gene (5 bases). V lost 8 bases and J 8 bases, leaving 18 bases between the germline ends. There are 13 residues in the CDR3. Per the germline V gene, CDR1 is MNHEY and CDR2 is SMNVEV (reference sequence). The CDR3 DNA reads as TGTGCCAGCGCCCGACGGGGGGGAGGGGGCTACACCTTC. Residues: CASARRGGGGYTF.

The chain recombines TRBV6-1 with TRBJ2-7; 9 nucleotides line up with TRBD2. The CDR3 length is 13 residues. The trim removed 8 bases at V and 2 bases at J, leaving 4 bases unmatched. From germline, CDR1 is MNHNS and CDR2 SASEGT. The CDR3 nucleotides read TGTGCCAGCCAAGCGGGGGGAGCCTACGAGCAGTACGTC. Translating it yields CASQAGGAYEQYV.

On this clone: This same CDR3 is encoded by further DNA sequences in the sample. CDR3 bases: TGTGCCAGCAGTTTAGGGCCCTATAGCAATCAGCCCCAGCATTTT. Its translation: CASSLGPYSNQPQHF. The chain carries TRBV27 and TRBJ1-5, with unresolved D. Germline CDR1 MNHEY, CDR2 SMNVEV (reference sequence). V gave up 2 bases and J gave up 0 bases, with 8 bases separating them. The CDR3 is made up of 15 amino acids.

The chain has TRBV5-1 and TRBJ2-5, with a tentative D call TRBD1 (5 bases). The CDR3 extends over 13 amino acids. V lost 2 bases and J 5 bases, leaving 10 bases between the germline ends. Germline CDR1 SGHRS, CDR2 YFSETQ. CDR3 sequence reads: CASSFRDTETQYF. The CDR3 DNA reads TGCGCCAGCAGCTTCAGGGATACGGAGACCCAGTACTTC.

The CDR3 DNA sequence: TGTGCCAGCAGCTTAGCAAGGACAGCTAATGAAAAACTGTTTTTT. It codes for CASSLARTANEKLFF. This chain joins TRBV7-9 and TRBJ1-4; a possible D gene is TRBD1 (6 bases). The CDR3 totals 15 residues. CDR1 is SEHNR and CDR2 is FQNEAQ in the germline V gene (reference sequence). Deletions cut 0 bases from V and 3 bases from J, with 8 bases between. Together with reference TRBV7-9 and TRBJ1-4, the CDR3 gives the full variable domain: DTGVSQNPRHKITKRGQNVTFRCDPISEHNRLYWYRQTLGQGPEFLTYFQNEAQLEKSRLLSDRFSAERPKGSFSTLEIQRTEQGDSAMYLCASSLARTANEKLFFGSGTQLSVL.

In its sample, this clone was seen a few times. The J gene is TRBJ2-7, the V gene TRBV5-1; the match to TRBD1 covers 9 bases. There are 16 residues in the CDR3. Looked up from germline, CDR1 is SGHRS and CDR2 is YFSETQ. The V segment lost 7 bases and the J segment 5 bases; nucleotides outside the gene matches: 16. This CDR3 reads CASGEPTGQGGDEQYF. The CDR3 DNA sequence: TGCGCCAGCGGCGAACCCACGGGACAGGGAGGAGACGAGCAGTACTTC.

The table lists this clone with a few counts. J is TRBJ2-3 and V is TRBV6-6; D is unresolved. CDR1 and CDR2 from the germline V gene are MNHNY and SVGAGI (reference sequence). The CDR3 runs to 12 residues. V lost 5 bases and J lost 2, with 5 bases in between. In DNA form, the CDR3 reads TGTGCCAGCAGTCTAACCACAGATACGCAGTATTTT. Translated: CASSLTTDTQYF.